A single sample gave rise to the 29 T cell receptor beta chains below, sequenced in a study of T-cell reconstitution after alpha-beta-depleted transplantation in children. TCRbeta library preparation incorporated unique molecular identifiers. TCRdb recomputed calls from the PCR reads with MiXCR, one row per CDR3 protein. The sample lists fewer than 550,000 distinct CDR3 sequences; roughly 11% were seen once. The specimen comprised PBMCs, mostly from graft donor cells, sampled 180 days after TCRalphabeta/CD19-depleted stem cell transplant. Source of these receptors: a female patient between 2 and 15 years old who had a stem cell transplant for aplastic anemia, so the T cells may come from the graft donor.

This clonotype turned up a few times. The chain recombines TRBV7-2 with TRBJ2-4; no clear D gene. V lost 0 bases to trimming and J lost 6 bases, with 15 bases between them. Looked up from germline, CDR1 is SGHTA and CDR2 is FQGNSA. The CDR3 is 16 residues long. This CDR3 is CASSLARETTANIQYF. CDR3 coding DNA: TGTGCCAGCAGCTTAGCTCGAGAAACAACCGCAAACATTCAGTACTTC.

In this sample, this clonotype turned up a few times. The CDR3 DNA reads TGTGCCAGCAGTTTATCGGGGGACTGGGACGATGGCACAGATACGCAGTATTTT. It is translated as CASSLSGDWDDGTDTQYF. This chain uses TRBV27 with TRBJ2-3, with D possibly matching TRBD2 (6 bases). Germline-derived CDR1 and CDR2 are MNHEY and SMNVEV (reference sequence). This CDR3 region has 18 residues. V lost 0 bases to trimming and J lost 1 base, with 17 bases between them.

This clonotype was counted between two and nine times. The chain combines TRBV12-3 or TRBV12-4 with TRBJ2-7; D perhaps matches TRBD2 (6 bases). This CDR3 region has 14 residues. V was clipped by 5 bases and J by 2 bases, with 13 bases between them. The CDR3 is CASSTGLLAYEQYF. The DNA for the CDR3 is TGTGCCAGCAGTACGGGACTCCTCGCCTACGAGCAGTACTTC.

DNA of the CDR3: TGTGCCACCAGTGTCCCACTAGCGGGGGGAGTTTATGAGCAGTTCTTC. Its protein is CATSVPLAGGVYEQFF. The chain recombines TRBV24-1 with TRBJ2-1; 12 bases agree with TRBD2. The junction had 9 bases not matched to a gene; V was cut back by 5 bases and J by 8 bases. In germline, CDR1 is KGHDR, CDR2 SFDVKD. The CDR3 totals 16 residues.

This clonotype came up many times. The J gene is TRBJ2-3, the V gene TRBV9; 11 bases align to TRBD2. With 0 bases clipped from V and 5 bases from J, the junction kept 8 bases outside the gene matches. CDR3 length equals 17 residues. Germline V CDR1 and CDR2: SGDLS, YYNGEE. CDR3 residues: CASSVGSSGGPQDTQYF. The DNA for the CDR3 is TGTGCCAGCAGCGTAGGCTCTAGCGGGGGGCCACAAGATACGCAGTATTTT.

This clonotype was observed a few times. This sequence joins TRBV7-2 and TRBJ2-3; maybe TRBD2 (5 bases). The CDR3 covers 14 residues. Germline V lookup: CDR1 SGHTA, CDR2 FQGNSA. Trimming left V 3 bases short and J 1 base short, with 8 bases between. The CDR3: CASSFKRGTDTQYF. The CDR3 DNA is TGTGCCAGCAGCTTTAAGAGGGGCACAGATACGCAGTATTTT.

The sample holds a few counts of this clonotype. The chain links TRBV6-2 or TRBV6-3 to TRBJ1-5; D is ambiguous. Germline CDR1 is MNHEY and CDR2 is SVGEGT. Trimming removed 2 bases at V and 12 bases at J, with 8 bases between. This CDR3 region has 11 residues. The CDR3 coding sequence is TGTGCCAGCAGTTACGAGTGGATCCAGCATTTT. It encodes CASSYEWIQHF.

Only a few counts were recorded for this clonotype. A junction end diverges from the germline sequence, so it may reflect a read error. This chain connects TRBV10-3 to TRBJ2-4, with D possibly being TRBD2 (6 bases). Germline V lookup: CDR1 ENHRY, CDR2 SYGVKD. CDR3 length: 17 amino acids. The CDR3 coding sequence is TGTGCCATCAGTGAGTCTTGGACTAACCAAGCCAAAAACAGTCAGTACTTC. This gives the protein CAISESWTNQAKNSQYF.

Only a few counts were recorded for this clonotype. The rearrangement uses TRBV24-1 and TRBJ2-2, with 13 bases matching TRBD2. This CDR3 spans 16 amino acids. Trimming cost V 2 bases and J 6 bases; bases outside gene matches: 2. CDR1 KGHDR and CDR2 SFDVKD come from the germline V gene. CDR3 residues: CATSDSGLAGAGELFF. In DNA, the CDR3 is TGTGCCACCAGTGATTCAGGACTAGCGGGAGCCGGGGAGCTGTTTTTT.

This chain joins TRBV20-1 and TRBJ1-2; the D is unclear. Trimming cost V 6 bases and J 8 bases, with 16 bases left between them. Germline CDR1 reads DFQATT; CDR2 reads SNEGSKA (reference sequence). The CDR3 is 12 residues long. CDR3 bases: TGCAGTGCCCCCCTGGGATACACCGGCTACACCTTC. This encodes CSAPLGYTGYTF.

CDR3 bases: TGTGCCAGCAGCAAAGTTCCTTTGGGGGTGAGAGGCAGCGAGCAGTACTTC. Translation: CASSKVPLGVRGSEQYF. The chain combines TRBV21-1 with TRBJ2-7; the table calls TRBD1, which could not be checked here. TRBV21-1 is a pseudogene segment. The CDR3 has 17 amino acids.

The gene calls are TRBV14 and TRBJ2-5; D not certain. The CDR3 has 15 residues. Per the germline V gene, CDR1 is SGHDN and CDR2 is FVKESK. Trimming took 4 bases from V and 2 from J, leaving 14 bases between them. CDR3 protein: CASSRLRRPQETQYF. The DNA of the CDR3 is TGTGCCAGCAGCCGGCTGCGCAGACCTCAAGAGACCCAGTACTTC.

The chain has TRBV30 and TRBJ2-7; D possibly uses TRBD1 or TRBD2 (5 bases each). The germline V and J ends were trimmed by 5 bases and 3 bases, with 11 bases remaining between them. In germline, CDR1 is GTSNPN, CDR2 SVGIG (reference sequence). This CDR3 has 12 residues. The CDR3 region is CAWGTVYYEQYF. CDR3 coding DNA: TGTGCCTGGGGGACGGTTTACTACGAGCAGTACTTC.

This clonotype was counted many times. The chain employs TRBV20-1 and TRBJ2-2, with D hard to call. Per the germline V gene, CDR1 is DFQATT and CDR2 is SNEGSKA (reference sequence). This CDR3 contains 12 residues. With 3 bases removed from V and 1 base from J, the gap between germline ends came to 3 bases. CDR3 nucleotide sequence: TGCAGTGCTAGGTGGAACACCGGGGAGCTGTTTTTT. It yields the protein CSARWNTGELFF.

The rearrangement uses TRBV20-1 and TRBJ1-2, with D possibly being TRBD1 (6 bases). Germline assignment: CDR1 DFQATT and CDR2 SNEGSKA (reference sequence). The V gene lost 2 bases and the J gene lost 8 bases, with 21 bases spanning the gap. This CDR3 has 15 residues. The CDR3 DNA reads TGCAGTGCTAGATCCACCGGCAGGGGAGGTGAGGGCTACACCTTC. Translating gives CSARSTGRGGEGYTF.

This chain uses TRBV7-6 with TRBJ1-1; possibly TRBD1 for D (5 bases). The germline V gene encodes CDR1 SGHVS and CDR2 FNYEAQ. Trimming removed 0 bases from V and 1 base from J, with 12 bases in between. The CDR3 is 16 residues long. This chain's CDR3 is CASSLAGPGGNTEAFF. CDR3 nucleotides: TGTGCCAGCAGCTTAGCGGGGCCAGGAGGGAACACTGAAGCTTTCTTT. Using reference TRBV7-6 and TRBJ1-1 for the parts outside the CDR3, the full variable domain is GAGVSQSPRYKVTKRGQDVALRCDPISGHVSLYWYRQALGQGPEFLTYFNYEAQQDKSGLPNDRFSAERPEGSISTLTIQRTEQRDSAMYRCASSLAGPGGNTEAFFGQGTRLTVV.

CDR3 nucleotides: TGCAGTGCTACAGAGCTGAGGGGAGGAAATCAGCCCCAGCATTTT. Its translation: CSATELRGGNQPQHF. The rearrangement uses TRBV20-1 and TRBJ1-5; D is possibly TRBD1 (5 bases). This CDR3 comprises 15 residues. Trimming shortened V by 4 bases and J by 4 bases, and 17 bases separated the two germline ends. Germline loops: CDR1 DFQATT, CDR2 SNEGSKA (reference sequence).

In its sample, this clonotype was seen a few times. The chain couples TRBV27 to TRBJ2-5; weak D call: TRBD1 (7 bases). Germline assignment: CDR1 MNHEY and CDR2 SMNVEV (reference sequence). The V gene lost 9 bases and the J gene lost 3 bases, with 11 bases spanning the gap. The CDR3 is 12 amino acids. CDR3 protein: CARRDRKETQYF. CDR3 coding DNA: TGTGCCAGGCGGGACAGAAAAGAGACCCAGTACTTC.

The genes are TRBV30 and TRBJ2-1, with 12 bases identical to TRBD2. Per the germline V gene, CDR1 is GTSNPN and CDR2 is SVGIG (reference sequence). This CDR3 spans 16 amino acids. The junction had 10 bases not matched to a gene; V was cut back by 4 bases and J by 6 bases. CDR3 protein: CAWNALASGRGNEQFF. In DNA, the CDR3 is TGTGCCTGGAACGCACTCGCTAGCGGGAGGGGCAATGAGCAGTTCTTC.

Ten or more counts support this clonotype. The chain recombines TRBV20-1 with TRBJ2-3; D unclear. Germline V lookup: CDR1 DFQATT, CDR2 SNEGSKA (reference sequence). The V end was cut by 3 bases, the J end by 6 bases, with 4 bases between. This CDR3 has 10 amino acids. CDR3 DNA sequence: TGCAGTGCTAGTCCCGATACGCAGTATTTT. Amino acids: CSASPDTQYF.

This clonotype has a handful of counts. The rearrangement uses TRBV6-1 and TRBJ2-7; the match to TRBD1 covers 7 bases. CDR3 length: 16 amino acids. Germline trimming cut 4 bases from V and 3 bases from J; bases unmatched to any gene: 12. CDR1 and CDR2 from the germline V gene are MNHNS and SASEGT. The CDR3 reads CASSGSRAGDSYEQYF. The CDR3 nucleotides are TGTGCCAGCAGTGGATCCCGGGCAGGGGACAGCTACGAGCAGTACTTC.

This clonotype was observed at least ten times. The V call is TRBV3-1, the J call TRBJ1-5; possibly TRBD1 for D (5 bases). Germline lookup yields CDR1 LGHDT and CDR2 YNNKEL (reference sequence). The CDR3 runs to 15 residues. V lost 4 bases, J lost 0 bases, and 10 bases lay in between. The chain's CDR3 is CASSRTGDSNQPQHF. CDR3 coding DNA: TGTGCCAGCAGCCGGACGGGGGATAGCAATCAGCCCCAGCATTTT.

In regard to this clonotype: Here the CDR3 omits its conserved ending phenylalanine or tryptophan, so a read error is the likely source. The chain links TRBV9 to TRBJ2-7, with a weak D call TRBD1 (6 bases). The V gene's germline CDR1 is SGDLS and CDR2 YYNGEE. V was shortened by 0 bases and J by 0 bases, with 10 bases between the two germline ends. The CDR3 runs 15 residues. CDR3: CASSVGDRSSYEQYI. CDR3 bases: TGTGCCAGCAGCGTAGGTGACAGGAGCTCCTACGAGCAGTACATC.

Note on this clonotype: Compared with germline, one end of the junction differs, possibly owing to a read error. The rearrangement uses TRBV7-9 and TRBJ2-5, with a tentative D call TRBD2 (6 bases). Germline CDR1 reads SEHNR; CDR2 reads FQNEAQ (reference sequence). The CDR3 consists of 15 residues. CDR3 coding DNA: TGTGCCACCAGCTCCCTTAGCGGTGGCGGGGAGGCCCAGTACTTC. This gives the protein CATSSLSGGGEAQYF.

This clonotype was seen a few times. The chain uses TRBV5-1 and TRBJ1-1; D might be TRBD1 (5 bases). The CDR3 consists of 14 residues. With 4 bases removed from V and 6 bases from J, the gap between germline ends came to 16 bases. Germline V gene lookup returns CDR1 SGHRS and CDR2 YFSETQ. CDR3 sequence: CASSPASQVSEAFF. In nucleotides, the CDR3 is TGCGCCAGCAGCCCAGCCTCACAGGTCTCTGAAGCTTTCTTT.

V usage is TRBV6-4 and J usage is TRBJ2-3, with a possible D match to TRBD1 (7 bases). The CDR3 is 15 residues long. Per germline, CDR1 MRHNA and CDR2 SNTAGT. V was cut by 10 bases and J by 2 bases, with 19 bases left in between. The CDR3 coding sequence is TGTGCCAACCAGGGGGGTCCTTCTACCACAGATACGCAGTATTTT. Protein sequence: CANQGGPSTTDTQYF.

Only a few counts were recorded for this clonotype. The chain combines TRBV20-1 with TRBJ1-5; possible D gene TRBD1, 6 bases. Deletions cut 3 bases from V and 3 bases from J, with 12 bases between. The CDR3 is 14 residues long. From germline, CDR1 is DFQATT and CDR2 SNEGSKA (reference sequence). CDR3 DNA sequence: TGCAGTGCTAGCCTCGGACAGAACAATCAGCCCCAGCATTTT. This gives the protein CSASLGQNNQPQHF.

This clonotype occurred many times. The gene calls are TRBV27 and TRBJ2-2, with 8 bases fitting TRBD1. This CDR3 is 15 amino acids long. V lost 7 bases, J lost 1 base, and 5 bases stayed unmatched. The V gene's germline CDR1 is MNHEY and CDR2 SMNVEV (reference sequence). The CDR3 protein is CASNTGTGNTGELFF. In DNA, the CDR3 is TGTGCCAGCAATACCGGGACAGGGAACACCGGGGAGCTGTTTTTT.

The chain couples TRBV19 to TRBJ1-1; TRBD1 aligns across 8 bases. Trimming removed 7 bases from V and 7 bases from J; junction bases left unmatched: 8. This CDR3 has 13 amino acids. From germline, CDR1 is LNHDA and CDR2 SQIVND (reference sequence). The CDR3 DNA is TGTGCCAGTATTGCAGGGGGCGCAGGTGAAGCTTTCTTT. It codes for CASIAGGAGEAFF.